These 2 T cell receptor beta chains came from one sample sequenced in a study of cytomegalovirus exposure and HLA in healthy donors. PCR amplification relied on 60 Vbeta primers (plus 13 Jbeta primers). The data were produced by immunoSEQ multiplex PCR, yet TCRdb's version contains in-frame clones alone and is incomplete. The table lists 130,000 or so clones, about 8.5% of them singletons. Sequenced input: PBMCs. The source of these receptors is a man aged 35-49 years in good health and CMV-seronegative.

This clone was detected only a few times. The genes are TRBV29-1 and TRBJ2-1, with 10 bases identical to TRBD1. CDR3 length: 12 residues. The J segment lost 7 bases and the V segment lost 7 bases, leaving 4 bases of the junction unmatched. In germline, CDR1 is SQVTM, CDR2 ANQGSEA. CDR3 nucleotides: TGCAGCGCGACAGGGGGCGGGAATGAGCAGTTCTTC. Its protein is CSATGGGNEQFF.

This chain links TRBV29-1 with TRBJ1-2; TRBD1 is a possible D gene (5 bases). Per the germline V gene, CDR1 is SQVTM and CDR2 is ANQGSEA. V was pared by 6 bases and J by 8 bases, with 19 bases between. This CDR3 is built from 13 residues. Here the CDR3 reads CSVGEGPEGGYTF. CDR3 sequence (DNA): TGCAGCGTAGGGGAGGGCCCGGAAGGCGGCTACACCTTC.